A selection of T cell receptor beta chains follows, all from one sample in a study of Ad26.COV2.S vaccination and SARS-CoV-2 variants. Profiled with immunoSEQ multiplex PCR; TCRdb holds only in-frame clones, not every one. The repertoire includes about 680,000 clones, around 90% of them detected once, and approximately 1.5% sits in the top ten. The sequencing here drew on peripheral blood, taken in a trial of Ad26.COV2.S vaccine versus placebo. The receptors stem from a person between 18 and 59 years old who received the Ad26.COV2.S COVID-19 vaccine or a placebo. The CDR3 runs from the conserved cysteine through the conserved F or W. D genes are given only for firm matches.

j_gene	d_gene	v_gene	CDR3nt	CDR3aa
TRBJ2-4	TRBD1	TRBV5-1	TGCGCCAGCAGCTTGGGAGGACAGGGCGTAGAAAACATTCAGTACTTC	CASSLGGQGVENIQYF
TRBJ1-5	-	TRBV2	TGTGCCAGCGGAATCCACAGGGATTCCAATCAGCCCCAGCATTTT	CASGIHRDSNQPQHF
TRBJ1-2	-	TRBV5-5	TGTGCCAGCAGCTTCGATGGGCGCGTTGGCTACACCTTC	CASSFDGRVGYTF
TRBJ2-1	-	TRBV15	TGTGCCACCAGCAGAGGTCCGGACAATGAGCAGTTCTTC	CATSRGPDNEQFF
TRBJ2-5	-	TRBV5-8	TGTGCCAGCAGCTTGTCTGGCGGCCCTTTCGGGGAGACCCAGTACTTC	CASSLSGGPFGETQYF
TRBJ2-6	-	TRBV6-6	TGTGCCAGCAAGGCGGTCTCTGGGGCCAACGTCCTGACTTTC	CASKAVSGANVLTF
TRBJ2-3	TRBD1	TRBV29-1	TGCAGCGTTTCGGTGGGCAGGGGGTACACAGATACGCAGTATTTT	CSVSVGRGYTDTQYF
TRBJ1-3	-	TRBV4-2	TGTGCCAGCAGCCAAGATCTCGTCCAGGCCAGCATGACTGGAAACACCATATATTTT	CASSQDLVQASMTGNTIYF
TRBJ1-4	-	TRBV4-3	TGCGCCAGCAGCCTCCATAACAGGGACGGTAATGAAAAACTGTTTTTT	CASSLHNRDGNEKLFF
TRBJ1-5	-	TRBV2	TGTGCCAGCAGTGAAGAGCCAGGCTATAGCAATCAGCCCCAGCATTTT	CASSEEPGYSNQPQHF